This TCR beta chain was sequenced during a study of early T cells in non-severe SARS-CoV-2 infection. Study background: The input, bulk RNA from unsorted whole blood, was sequenced, and chains were unpaired.

This clonotype appeared a few times. Attachment of unique molecular identifiers to individual cDNA molecules was performed. TCRdb used MiXCR to reprocess the 5' RACE reads, holding one entry per CDR3 protein. Among some 66,000 distinct CDR3 sequences listed, about 13% were seen once. This CDR3 spans 16 amino acids. The V segment lost 0 bases and the J segment 4 bases; nucleotides outside the gene matches: 6. Germline assignment: CDR1 MGHRA and CDR2 YSYEKL. This chain connects TRBV4-1 to TRBJ2-1; TRBD2 matches 7 bases. The receptor's source is an adult who was a healthcare worker with PCR-confirmed SARS-CoV-2 infection or an uninfected control (not recorded which). What was sequenced was whole blood. CDR3: CASSQDLAEAYNEQFF. The CDR3 bases are TGCGCCAGCAGCCAAGATCTAGCGGAAGCATACAATGAGCAGTTCTTC.